These 20 T cell receptor beta chains originate from one sample sequenced in a study of cytomegalovirus exposure and HLA in healthy donors. PCR involved 60 Vbeta and 13 Jbeta primers. The table came from immunoSEQ multiplex PCR; TCRdb's copy has only in-frame clones and leaves some out. The sample includes about 180,000 clones, roughly four fifths seen only once; the top ten take roughly 4.4%. The sequenced material came from PBMCs. Receptors originate from a woman between 18 and 29 years old in good health and CMV-seropositive.

In its sample, this clone was seen a few times. This chain uses TRBV2 with TRBJ1-2; D uncertain. V was trimmed by 1 base and J by 4 bases, leaving 10 bases between them. Germline CDR1 reads SNHLY; CDR2 reads FYNNEI. The CDR3 extends over 14 amino acids. CDR3 DNA: TGTGCCAGCAGTGAAGGAGCCCTGAGCTATGGCTACACCTTC. Amino acid sequence: CASSEGALSYGYTF. Looking up the rest from reference TRBV2 and TRBJ1-2 gives the full variable domain: EPEVTQTPSHQVTQMGQEVILRCVPISNHLYFYWYRQILGQKVEFLVSFYNNEISEKSEIFDDQFSVERPDGSNFTLKIRSTKLEDSAMYFCASSEGALSYGYTFGSGTRLTVV.

The V gene is TRBV4-1, the J gene TRBJ1-1; TRBD1 might be the D (5 bases). The CDR3 is 14 amino acids. Per germline, CDR1 MGHRA and CDR2 YSYEKL. Deletions cut 4 bases from V and 1 base from J, with 10 bases between. DNA of the CDR3: TGCGCCAGCAGCCCTTGGCAGGGGAACACTGAAGCTTTCTTT. Protein: CASSPWQGNTEAFF.

The gene calls are TRBV4-1 and TRBJ1-4; D is unclear. V lost 0 bases to trimming and J lost 7 bases, with 9 bases between them. Germline values: CDR1 MGHRA, CDR2 YSYEKL. The CDR3 has 14 amino acids. CDR3 DNA: TGCGCCAGCAGCCAAGAGTTCGGGAGTGAAAAACTGTTTTTT. Its translation: CASSQEFGSEKLFF.

This chain uses TRBV18 with TRBJ1-5, with D possibly being TRBD1 (5 bases). The CDR3 is 15 amino acids. Looked up from germline, CDR1 is KGHSH and CDR2 is LQKENI. V lost 3 bases, J lost 1 base, and 10 bases lay in between. Here the CDR3 DNA reads TGTGCCAGCTCACCGGGGCGTTCCAGCAATCAGCCCCAGCATTTT. Its protein product is CASSPGRSSNQPQHF.

The genes are TRBV2 and TRBJ2-7; 12 bases align to TRBD2. The CDR3 is made up of 16 amino acids. Germline V gene lookup returns CDR1 SNHLY and CDR2 FYNNEI. J was trimmed by 4 bases and V by 3 bases; bases with no gene match: 7. CDR3 bases: TGTGCCAGCAGTGATTTAGCAGGACTAGCGGGGTACGAGCAGTACTTC. The encoded protein is CASSDLAGLAGYEQYF.

The rearrangement joins TRBV29-1 to TRBJ2-5; 7 nucleotides agree with TRBD2. CDR1 and CDR2 (germline): SQVTM, ANQGSEA. V shed 3 bases, J shed 0 bases, and the junction held 7 bases outside the gene matches. This CDR3 has 15 amino acids. CDR3 coding DNA: TGCAGCGTTGATGGTCTAGCGGAAAACCAAGAGACCCAGTACTTC. It yields the protein CSVDGLAENQETQYF.

The V call is TRBV5-1, the J call TRBJ2-3; 8 bases align to TRBD1. This CDR3 is built from 18 residues. The V segment lost 4 bases and the J segment 3 bases; nucleotides outside the gene matches: 16. The germline V gene has CDR1 SGHRS and CDR2 YFSETQ. CDR3 DNA: TGCGCCAGCAGCCTCGAAGGCAGGGGGCAATTGAGTACAGATACGCAGTATTTT. Translating it yields CASSLEGRGQLSTDTQYF.

The CDR3 sequence is CASPGTSGGTYNEQFF. The CDR3 DNA follows: TGTGCCTCCCCCGGGACTAGCGGGGGGACTTACAATGAGCAGTTCTTC. V usage is TRBV2 and J usage is TRBJ2-1; 15 bases match TRBD2. This CDR3 is 16 amino acids long. V dropped 11 bases and J dropped 4; count of bases not matched to a gene: 9. Germline V gives CDR1 SNHLY, CDR2 FYNNEI.

This chain uses TRBV19 with TRBJ1-5; possible D gene TRBD1, 6 bases. V was trimmed by 3 bases and J by 0 bases, leaving 9 bases between them. Germline CDR1 is LNHDA and CDR2 is SQIVND (reference sequence). The CDR3 length is 15 residues. The DNA for the CDR3 is TGTGCCAGTAGTATCAACAGGGCTAGCAATCAGCCCCAGCATTTT. Amino acid sequence: CASSINRASNQPQHF.

The chain joins TRBV12-5 to TRBJ2-7, with TRBD1 identical over 9 bases. The CDR3 loop spans 16 amino acids. V gave up 0 bases and J gave up 6 bases; unmatched junction bases: 9. Germline assignment: CDR1 LGHNT and CDR2 FRNRAP. This CDR3 reads CASGLVAGQGWIEQYF. The CDR3 nucleotides are TGTGCTAGTGGTTTGGTAGCCGGACAGGGGTGGATCGAGCAGTACTTC.

This chain connects TRBV7-8 to TRBJ2-5; 7 bases align to TRBD2. This CDR3 comprises 12 residues. Germline V gene lookup returns CDR1 SGHVS and CDR2 FQNEAQ. Unmatched junction bases numbered 3, after V lost 5 bases and J lost 6 bases. DNA for the CDR3: TGTGCCAGCAGCCCAAGCGGGAAGACCCAGTACTTC. Its protein is CASSPSGKTQYF.

The rearrangement uses TRBV6-1 and TRBJ1-1; tentative D call: TRBD1 (6 bases). With 4 bases removed from V and 3 bases from J, the gap between germline ends came to 24 bases. This CDR3 comprises 18 residues. CDR1 is MNHNS and CDR2 is SASEGT in the germline V gene. DNA for the CDR3: TGTGCCAGCAGTGCAAGGTCACGGGACACCCCAAGGGACACTGAAGCTTTCTTT. It codes for CASSARSRDTPRDTEAFF.

With respect to this clone: Other nucleotide sequences in the sample specify the same CDR3. This sequence joins TRBV28 and TRBJ1-6, with D perhaps matching TRBD1 (6 bases). Per the germline V gene, CDR1 is MDHEN and CDR2 is SYDVKM. Trimming removed 7 bases from V and 10 bases from J, with 23 bases in between. The CDR3 runs 16 residues. The CDR3 here is CASMRAETGLRSPLHF. Here the CDR3 DNA reads TGTGCCAGCATGAGGGCCGAAACAGGGTTACGGTCACCCCTCCACTTT.

The chain links TRBV5-6 to TRBJ1-4, with D hard to call. This CDR3 has 12 amino acids. Trimming stripped 4 bases from V and 4 bases from J, with 5 bases between. Germline V lookup: CDR1 SGHDT, CDR2 YYEEEE. The CDR3 DNA sequence: TGTGCCAGCAGCGTCCTTAATGAAAAACTGTTTTTT. This codes for CASSVLNEKLFF.

The genes are TRBV15 and TRBJ1-1; D gene ambiguous. V dropped 4 bases and J dropped 0 bases, with 12 bases sitting between them. CDR3 size: 15 residues. Germline V gene data show CDR1 as LNHNV and CDR2 as YYDKDF (reference sequence). The CDR3 coding sequence is TGTGCCACCAGCATTGCCCGAACAGTGAACACTGAAGCTTTCTTT. The encoded protein is CATSIARTVNTEAFF.

This sequence joins TRBV7-3 and TRBJ2-6; 7 nucleotides align to TRBD1. This CDR3 is 16 amino acids long. J was trimmed by 0 bases and V by 5 bases; bases with no gene match: 4. The germline gives CDR1 SGHTA, CDR2 FQGTGA. CDR3 loop: CASSPDRFSGANVLTF. In nucleotides, the CDR3 is TGTGCCAGCAGCCCGGACAGGTTCTCTGGGGCCAACGTCCTGACTTTC.

In this sample, this clone turned up a few times. The chain links TRBV29-1 to TRBJ1-3; unclear D gene. Germline V gene sequence: CDR1 SQVTM, CDR2 ANQGSEA. CDR3 length equals 13 residues. V lost 8 bases to trimming and J lost 0 bases, with 11 bases between them. For the CDR3, the DNA is TGCAGCATAACAAGAAGCTCTGGAAACACCATATATTTT. Its protein is CSITRSSGNTIYF. The full variable domain, in which reference TRBV29-1 and TRBJ1-3 provide the parts outside the CDR3, is SAVISQKPSRDICQRGTSLTIQCQVDSQVTMMFWYRQQPGQSLTLIATANQGSEATYESGFVIDKFPISRPNLTFSTLTVSNMSPEDSSIYLCSITRSSGNTIYFGEGSWLTVV.

This clone was seen just once. The V gene is TRBV4-1, the J gene TRBJ2-6, with 9 positions matching TRBD1. Germline V CDR1 and CDR2: MGHRA, YSYEKL. Trimming took 6 bases from V and 0 from J; bases not matched to a gene: 3. The CDR3 runs to 16 residues. CDR3 sequence reads: CASRPGQGSGANVLTF. The CDR3 nucleotides read TGCGCCAGCAGACCGGGACAGGGCTCTGGGGCCAACGTCCTGACTTTC.

This clone has more than one count but fewer than ten. This chain joins TRBV4-3 and TRBJ1-1; possible D gene TRBD1, 6 bases. Germline V CDR1 and CDR2: LGHNA, YSLEER. The CDR3 is made up of 15 amino acids. V lost 3 bases and J lost 3, with 14 bases in between. CDR3 sequence: CASSQETGLDTEAFF. Written as DNA, the CDR3 is TGCGCCAGCAGCCAGGAAACAGGGTTGGACACTGAAGCTTTCTTT.

The J gene is TRBJ2-3, the V gene TRBV9, with 7 positions matching TRBD1. CDR1 is SGDLS and CDR2 is YYNGEE in the germline V gene. The CDR3 has 15 amino acids. V lost 4 bases to trimming and J lost 5 bases; unmatched junction nucleotides: 10. The CDR3 here is CASSKRVTGQDTQYF. The CDR3 DNA reads TGTGCCAGCAGCAAAAGAGTGACAGGGCAAGATACGCAGTATTTT. Looking up the rest from reference TRBV9 and TRBJ2-3 gives the full variable domain: DSGVTQTPKHLITATGQRVTLRCSPRSGDLSVYWYQQSLDQGLQFLIQYYNGEERAKGNILERFSAQQFPDLHSELNLSSLELGDSALYFCASSKRVTGQDTQYFGPGTRLTVL.